This TCR beta chain was captured in a study of a mutant IDH1 vaccine in newly diagnosed glioma. Study overall: The treated group averaged approximately 38 years old and was around 62% male, about 40% female.

The V gene end was trimmed by 4 bases and the J gene end by 0 bases; junction bases not matched to a gene: 6. This CDR3 is 16 amino acids long. Germline V lookup: CDR1 ENHRY, CDR2 SYGVKD. Assay: immunoSEQ multiplex PCR; the TCRdb copy retains only in-frame clones and omits some. The table shows about 38,000 clones, with around 82% occurring only once. Time point reported: baseline, week 1 (first vaccination visit). Documented treatment: pre-vaccination baseline after standard-of-care therapy. New WHO grade 3 or 4 IDH1-mutant, ATRX-lost astrocytomas were present in all donors. The genes are TRBV10-3 and TRBJ2-7, with 10 positions matching TRBD1. The TCR comes from a middle-aged man with glioma. Some clones in this sample may be carry-over from other donors' samples. The source was PBMCs, collected from a glioma patient treated with radiotherapy, temozolomide or both. The DNA for the CDR3 is TGTGCCATCAGTGGGGGGGGACAGGGGAGCTCCTACGAGCAGTACTTC. It encodes CAISGGGQGSSYEQYF.